One TCR beta chain is described in this entry. In the authors' workflow: Estimation of nucleated cell counts relied on the amplification of reference gene primers. Sequencing was performed with immunoSEQ multiplex PCR; in TCRdb, only in-frame clones are kept and a portion is missing. V and J calls and clone size are those listed in that table; D and trimming were worked out from the DNA. Of about 59,000 clones listed, around 67% were seen once; the top ten hold approximately 15%. The source of the sample is a study of blood T cell repertoires in COVID-19. Study summary: Spain, Italy and the United States supplied samples that represented acute and convalescent COVID-19. Sources were T cells, B-cell-depleted T cells, or PBMCs; the material itself was cDNA or gDNA.

Trimming removed 5 bases from V and 4 bases from J; junction bases left unmatched: 7. The germline V gene encodes CDR1 SGHVS and CDR2 FQNEAQ. This CDR3 region has 14 residues. The TCR comes from a woman in her 70s with acute or convalescent COVID-19. This chain uses TRBV7-8 with TRBJ1-2; 7 nucleotides line up with TRBD1. The sample comprised peripheral blood. In nucleotides, the CDR3 is TGTGCCAGCAGCCCCTTGGGGACAGTCTATGGCTACACCTTC. It codes for CASSPLGTVYGYTF.